Described below is a single T cell receptor (beta chain) sequence and its context. Its antigen is unknown. No qualities accompany the bases; no much larger clone lies one base away. V loses 4 bases, J loses 2 bases, and the germline ends lie 11 bases apart. The CDR3 runs 14 residues from the cysteine to the phenylalanine. Just CDR3 DNA is preserved here, 42 bases in frame from base 1. For CDR1 and CDR2, the germline V gene lists SGHTA and FQGNSA. TCRbeta CDR3 regions were amplified from genomic DNA by means of the immunoSEQ Assay, a bias-controlled multiplex PCR. In the paper's pipeline: Within the assay, amplification of reference gene primers was used to estimate how many nucleated cells each sample contained. To quantify the absolute abundance of each unique TCRbeta CDR3 rearrangement, sequence reads were collapsed and filtered. For each sample, productive Simpson clonality was calculated as the square root of Simpson's diversity index over productive rearrangements. The table was pulled from immuneACCESS by TCRdb, which kept in-frame rearrangements only. Such tables lose some clones; where checked, under half of the loss comes from unresolved V genes, and the rest has no known cause. V, J and clone size were drawn from that table, and D and trimming were deduced from the DNA. The table for this sample lists roughly 200,000 clones; about 70% of them were counted only once. The ten most abundant clones make up roughly 8.8% of the sample.

This record belongs to a study of blood T cell repertoires in COVID-19 (dated by TCRdb to 2020 to 2022). General notes on the study: The collaborator samples originated in the United States, Italy and Spain and spanned the acute and convalescent phases of COVID-19. The dataset comprised deeply sampled blood TCRbeta repertoires from subjects exposed to, actively infected with, or recovered from COVID-19. A de-identified subject ID, COVID-19 status, age in years and sex were almost always included in the sample metadata. The repertoires were made available in a free public database intended to serve as a resource for research on the immune response to SARS-CoV-2. Samples came from the ongoing ImmuneRACE study (first 160 participants) plus 1,254 subjects from 6 global collaborators. Where available, HLA class I and class II types were taken from metadata supplied by the sample provider and were not determined by assay-based typing. The prospective study material was composed of cDNA or gDNA derived from T cells, B-cell-depleted T cells, or PBMCs. General conclusions and limits of the study: Clinical and demographic metadata were provided uncurated, with the amount varying by source and participant.

Whole blood was collected in K2EDTA tubes by collaborating institutions according to the institutions' own protocols. For TCRbeta analysis, collaborators shipped samples in one of three forms: frozen whole blood, isolated PBMCs, or DNA extracted from either of those sample types. In this chain, TRBV7-2 is recombined with TRBJ1-1; D gene: possibly TRBD1, on 5 matching bases. The source is a woman in her forties or fifties with active or convalescent COVID-19. Sample: peripheral blood. The nucleotide sequence is TGTGCCAGCAGCTCGCAGGGATCCAACACTGAAGCTTTCTTT. It specifies CASSSQGSNTEAFF.